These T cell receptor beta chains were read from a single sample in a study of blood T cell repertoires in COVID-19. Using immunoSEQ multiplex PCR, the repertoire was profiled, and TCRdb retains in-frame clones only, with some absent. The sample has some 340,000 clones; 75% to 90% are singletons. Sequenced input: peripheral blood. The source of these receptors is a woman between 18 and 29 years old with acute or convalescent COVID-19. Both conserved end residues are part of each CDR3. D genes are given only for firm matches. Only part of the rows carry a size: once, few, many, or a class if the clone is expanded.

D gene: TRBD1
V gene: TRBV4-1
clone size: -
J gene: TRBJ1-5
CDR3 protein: CASSPRDRQDQPQHF
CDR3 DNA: TGCGCCAGCAGCCCCCGGGACAGGCAGGATCAGCCCCAGCATTTT

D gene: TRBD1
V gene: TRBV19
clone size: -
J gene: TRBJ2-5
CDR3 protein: CASSIDPTGGTQETQYF
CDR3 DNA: TGTGCCAGTAGTATAGATCCTACAGGGGGAACTCAAGAGACCCAGTACTTC

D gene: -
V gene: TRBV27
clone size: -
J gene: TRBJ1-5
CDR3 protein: CASRQGNSNQPQHF
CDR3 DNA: TGTGCCAGCAGACAGGGCAATAGCAATCAGCCCCAGCATTTT

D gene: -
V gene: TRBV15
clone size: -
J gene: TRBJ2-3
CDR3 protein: CATSRGEGVSDTQYF
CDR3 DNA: TGTGCCACCAGCAGAGGGGAGGGGGTATCAGATACGCAGTATTTT

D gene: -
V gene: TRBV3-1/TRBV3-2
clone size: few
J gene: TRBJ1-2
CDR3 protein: CASSQGGDGYTF
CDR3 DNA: TGTGCCAGCAGCCAAGGAGGTGATGGCTACACCTTC

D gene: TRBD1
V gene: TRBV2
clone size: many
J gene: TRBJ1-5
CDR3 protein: CASRGQVNQPQHF
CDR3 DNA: TGTGCCAGCAGGGGACAGGTAAATCAGCCCCAGCATTTT

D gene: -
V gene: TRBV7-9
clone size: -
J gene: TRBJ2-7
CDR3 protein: CASSPNAAYEQYF
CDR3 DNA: TGTGCCAGCAGCCCTAATGCGGCCTACGAGCAGTACTTC

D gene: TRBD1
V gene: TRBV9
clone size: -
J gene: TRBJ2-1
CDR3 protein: CASSGRDRATEQFF
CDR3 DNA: TGTGCCAGCAGCGGCCGGGACAGGGCCACTGAGCAGTTCTTC

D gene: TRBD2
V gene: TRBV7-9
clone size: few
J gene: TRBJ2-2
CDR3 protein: CASSLAASGSNTGELFF
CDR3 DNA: TGTGCCAGCAGCTTAGCGGCCAGCGGGAGTAACACCGGGGAGCTGTTTTTT

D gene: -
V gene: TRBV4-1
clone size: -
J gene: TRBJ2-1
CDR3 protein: CASRSNNEQFF
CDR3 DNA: TGCGCCAGCAGGTCTAACAATGAGCAGTTCTTC

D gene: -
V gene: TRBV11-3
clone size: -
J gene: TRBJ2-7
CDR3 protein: CASSLALVAESSYEQYF
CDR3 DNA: TGTGCCAGCAGCTTAGCCTTGGTGGCGGAGAGCTCCTACGAGCAGTACTTC

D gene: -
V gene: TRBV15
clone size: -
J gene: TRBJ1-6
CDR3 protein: CATNSDPGLGSPLHF
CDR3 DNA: TGTGCCACCAACTCAGACCCGGGTCTTGGATCACCCCTCCACTTT